The next 9 T cell receptor beta chains were all read from a single sample in a study of T cells after yellow fever vaccination. TCRdb reprocessed the 5' RACE reads with MiXCR, giving one entry per CDR3 protein. Seen here are 400,000 to 650,000 distinct CDR3 sequences, roughly 22% observed once, and the top ten hold less than 20%. Sequencing was performed on PBMCs, taken 21 days after the first yellow fever vaccination. These TCRs come from a man younger than 35 who received the YFV17D yellow fever vaccine.

This clonotype was seen repeatedly, ten times or more. This rearrangement joins TRBV7-9 to TRBJ1-6; D is unclear. The CDR3 covers 13 residues. Trimming pared 3 bases from V and 8 bases from J, leaving 8 bases between. CDR1 and CDR2 from the germline V gene are SEHNR and FQNEAQ (reference sequence). CDR3 sequence: CASSFSQDSPLHF. The CDR3 DNA reads as TGTGCCAGCAGCTTTTCCCAGGATTCACCCCTCCACTTT.

The table lists this clonotype with a count of one. The chain combines TRBV6-2 or TRBV6-3 with TRBJ2-2, with TRBD1 identical over 11 bases. Germline V lookup: CDR1 MNHEY, CDR2 SVGEGT. The CDR3 runs 16 residues. The V segment lost 5 bases and the J segment 4 bases; nucleotides outside the gene matches: 6. The CDR3 sequence is CASSHHGTGGTGELFF. The DNA of the CDR3 is TGTGCCAGCAGTCACCACGGGACAGGGGGCACCGGGGAGCTGTTTTTT.

The chain is built from TRBV27 and TRBJ2-5; 9 bases align to TRBD2. Germline lookup yields CDR1 MNHEY and CDR2 SMNVEV (reference sequence). Germline trimming cut 3 bases from V and 0 bases from J; bases unmatched to any gene: 5. There are 16 residues in the CDR3. CDR3 loop: CASSFIAGGHQETQYF. The CDR3 coding sequence is TGTGCCAGCAGTTTTATCGCGGGGGGGCACCAAGAGACCCAGTACTTC.

V and J are TRBV30 and TRBJ2-3; possibly TRBD1 or TRBD2 for D (6 bases each). Germline V gene lookup returns CDR1 GTSNPN and CDR2 SVGIG (reference sequence). The CDR3 covers 15 residues. V was clipped by 4 bases and J by 1 base, with 15 bases between them. In DNA, the CDR3 is TGTGCCTGGAACTTTGGGGGGCACGGCACAGATACGCAGTATTTT. This gives the protein CAWNFGGHGTDTQYF. The whole variable domain, remainder taken from reference TRBV30 and TRBJ2-3, is SQTIHQWPATLVQPVGSPLSLECTVEGTSNPNLYWYRQAAGRGLQLLFYSVGIGQISSEVPQNLSASRPQDRQFILSSKKLLLSDSGFYLCAWNFGGHGTDTQYFGPGTRLTVL.

This clonotype has only a few counts. The chain employs TRBV9 and TRBJ1-1, with D possibly being TRBD1 (5 bases). CDR1 is SGDLS and CDR2 is YYNGEE in the germline V gene. Trimming cost V 4 bases and J 1 base, with 11 bases left between them. This CDR3 spans 14 amino acids. For the CDR3, the DNA is TGTGCCAGCAGCCCTCGGGGGGAGAACACTGAAGCTTTCTTT. This gives the protein CASSPRGENTEAFF.

V is TRBV14 and J is TRBJ1-2; 8 nucleotides agree with TRBD1. CDR3 size: 15 residues. Germline loops: CDR1 SGHDN, CDR2 FVKESK. V dropped 4 bases and J dropped 4; count of bases not matched to a gene: 8. Here the CDR3 DNA reads TGTGCCAGCAGCCCATTGGACAGGGAGGTCTATGGCTACACCTTC. As protein: CASSPLDREVYGYTF.

This chain's CDR3 is CASTLRGHNNEQFF. In nucleotides, the CDR3 is TGTGCCAGCACCCTCAGGGGGCATAATAATGAGCAGTTCTTC. The J gene is TRBJ2-1, the V gene TRBV6-2 or TRBV6-3, with 8 bases fitting TRBD1. With 7 bases clipped from V and 7 bases from J, the junction kept 9 bases outside the gene matches. The CDR3 has 14 amino acids. Germline loops: CDR1 MNHEY, CDR2 SVGEGT.

The V call is TRBV6-5, the J call TRBJ1-5; D unresolved. CDR1 is MNHEY, CDR2 SVGAGI, per germline. The CDR3 has 16 amino acids. V dropped 1 base and J dropped 4 bases, with 14 bases sitting between them. DNA for the CDR3: TGTGCCAGCAGTTACTTCGGCCTCGGGAGGAATCAGCCCCAGCATTTT. This sequence encodes CASSYFGLGRNQPQHF.

This clonotype was detected only a few times. The rearrangement links TRBV9 to TRBJ2-2; 7 bases line up with TRBD1. The germline CDR1 and CDR2 sequences are SGDLS and YYNGEE. The CDR3 totals 15 residues. The trim removed 1 base at V and 0 bases at J, leaving 0 bases unmatched. The CDR3 spells CASSVQGANTGELFF. CDR3 sequence (DNA): TGTGCCAGCAGCGTACAGGGGGCGAACACCGGGGAGCTGTTTTTT.